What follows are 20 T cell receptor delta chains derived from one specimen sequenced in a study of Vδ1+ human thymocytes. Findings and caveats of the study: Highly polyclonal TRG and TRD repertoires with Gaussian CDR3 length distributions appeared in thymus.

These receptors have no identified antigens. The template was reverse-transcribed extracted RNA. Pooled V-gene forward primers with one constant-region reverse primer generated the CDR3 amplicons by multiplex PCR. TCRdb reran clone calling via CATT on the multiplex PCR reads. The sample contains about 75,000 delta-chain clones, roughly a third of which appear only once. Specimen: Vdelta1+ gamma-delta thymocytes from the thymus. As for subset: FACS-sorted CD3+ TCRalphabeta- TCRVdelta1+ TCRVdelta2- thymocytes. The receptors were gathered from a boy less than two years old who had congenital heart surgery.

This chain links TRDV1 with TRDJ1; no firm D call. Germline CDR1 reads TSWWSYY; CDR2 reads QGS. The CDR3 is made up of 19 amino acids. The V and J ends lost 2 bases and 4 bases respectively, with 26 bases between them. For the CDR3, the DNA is TGTGCTCTTGGGGAAGGGACTCTCCACTCCCGACTGCGCAGCGATAAACTCATCTTT. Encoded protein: CALGEGTLHSRLRSDKLIF.

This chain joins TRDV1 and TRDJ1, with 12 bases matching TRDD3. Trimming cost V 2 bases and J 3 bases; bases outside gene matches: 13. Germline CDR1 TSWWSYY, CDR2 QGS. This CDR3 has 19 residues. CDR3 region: CALGEFPTIYWGIPDKLIF. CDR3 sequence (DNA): TGTGCTCTTGGGGAATTTCCTACCATCTACTGGGGGATACCCGATAAACTCATCTTT.

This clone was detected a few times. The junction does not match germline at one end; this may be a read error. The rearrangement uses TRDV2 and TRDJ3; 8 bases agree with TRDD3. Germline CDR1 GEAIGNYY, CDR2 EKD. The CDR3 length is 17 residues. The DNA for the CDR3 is TGTGCCTGTAACACCGGGATACGCTTCTGGGACACCCGACAGATGTTTTTC. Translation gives CACNTGIRFWDTRQMFF.

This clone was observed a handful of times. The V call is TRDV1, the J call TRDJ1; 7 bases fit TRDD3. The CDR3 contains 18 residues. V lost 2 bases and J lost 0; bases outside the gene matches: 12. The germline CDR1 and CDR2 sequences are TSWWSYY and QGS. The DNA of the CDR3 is TGTGCTCTTGGGGAATTAGGGATTTGGGGGAGGTACACCGATAAACTCATCTTT. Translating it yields CALGELGIWGRYTDKLIF.

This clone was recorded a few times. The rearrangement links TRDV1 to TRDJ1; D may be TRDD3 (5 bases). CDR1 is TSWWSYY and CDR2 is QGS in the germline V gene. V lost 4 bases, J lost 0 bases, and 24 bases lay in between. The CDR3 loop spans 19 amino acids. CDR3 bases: TGTGCTCTTGGGGTCCCTCCTTGCCTAGAGGATAGGTACACCGATAAACTCATCTTT. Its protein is CALGVPPCLEDRYTDKLIF.

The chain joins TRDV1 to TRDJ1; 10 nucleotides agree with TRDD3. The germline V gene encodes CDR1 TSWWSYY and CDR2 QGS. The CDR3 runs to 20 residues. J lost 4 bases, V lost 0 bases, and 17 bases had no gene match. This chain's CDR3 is CALGELRPRGFWGIVDKLIF. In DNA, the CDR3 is TGTGCTCTTGGGGAACTCAGACCAAGAGGGTTCTGGGGGATAGTCGATAAACTCATCTTT.

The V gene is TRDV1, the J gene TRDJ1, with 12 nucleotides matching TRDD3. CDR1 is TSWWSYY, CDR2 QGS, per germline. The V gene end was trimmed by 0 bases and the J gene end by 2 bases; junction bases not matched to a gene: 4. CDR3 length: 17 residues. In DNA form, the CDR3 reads TGTGCTCTTGGGGAACTTGACTGGGGGATACTGACCGATAAACTCATCTTT. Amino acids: CALGELDWGILTDKLIF.

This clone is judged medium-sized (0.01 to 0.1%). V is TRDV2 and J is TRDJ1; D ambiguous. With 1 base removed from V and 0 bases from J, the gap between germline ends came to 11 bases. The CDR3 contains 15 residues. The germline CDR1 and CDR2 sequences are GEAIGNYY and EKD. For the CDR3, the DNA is TGTGCCTGTGACACTGCGGCACCCAACACCGATAAACTCATCTTT. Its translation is CACDTAAPNTDKLIF.

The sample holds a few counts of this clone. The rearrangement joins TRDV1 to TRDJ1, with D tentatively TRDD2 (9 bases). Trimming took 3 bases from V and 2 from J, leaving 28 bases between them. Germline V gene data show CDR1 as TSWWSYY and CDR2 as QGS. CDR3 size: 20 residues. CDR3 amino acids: CALGEPSYPYWGPTTDKLIF. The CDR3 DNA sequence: TGTGCTCTTGGGGAGCCTTCCTACCCCTACTGGGGGCCAACGACCGATAAACTCATCTTT.

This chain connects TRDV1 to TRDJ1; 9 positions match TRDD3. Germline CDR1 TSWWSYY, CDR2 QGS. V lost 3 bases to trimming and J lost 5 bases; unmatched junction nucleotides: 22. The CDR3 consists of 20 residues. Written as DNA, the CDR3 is TGTGCTCTTGGGGACCCTCCTCGGGGATACGCTTCGGACACCGATGATAAACTCATCTTT. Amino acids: CALGDPPRGYASDTDDKLIF.

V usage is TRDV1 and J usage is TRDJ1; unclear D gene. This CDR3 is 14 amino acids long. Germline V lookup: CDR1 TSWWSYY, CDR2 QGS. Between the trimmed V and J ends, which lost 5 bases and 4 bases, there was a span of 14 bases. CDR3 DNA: TGTGCTCTTGGGACCGACCTCATGGACGATAAACTCATCTTT. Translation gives CALGTDLMDDKLIF.

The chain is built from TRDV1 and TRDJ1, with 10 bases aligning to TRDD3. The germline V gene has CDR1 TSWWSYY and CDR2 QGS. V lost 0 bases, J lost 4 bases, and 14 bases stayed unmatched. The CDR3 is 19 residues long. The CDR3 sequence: CALGELGDTTGATNDKLIF. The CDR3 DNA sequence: TGTGCTCTTGGGGAACTGGGGGATACGACAGGAGCCACAAACGATAAACTCATCTTT.

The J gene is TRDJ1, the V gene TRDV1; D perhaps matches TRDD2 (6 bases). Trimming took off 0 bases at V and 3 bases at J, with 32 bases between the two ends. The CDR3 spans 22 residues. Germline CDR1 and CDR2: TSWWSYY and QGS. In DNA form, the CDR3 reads TGTGCTCTTGGGGAACTATTGCTTCCTCCCATCAGGGGAGTCTCCATCGCCGATAAACTCATCTTT. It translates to CALGELLLPPIRGVSIADKLIF.

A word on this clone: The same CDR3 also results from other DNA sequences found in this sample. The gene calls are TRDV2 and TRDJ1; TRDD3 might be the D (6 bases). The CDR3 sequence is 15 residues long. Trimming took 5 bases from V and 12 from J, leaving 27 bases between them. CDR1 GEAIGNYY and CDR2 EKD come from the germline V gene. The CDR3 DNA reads TGTGCCTGTGTCCGAACGCACGGGGGGAAACACGGGGTCATCTTT. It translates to CACVRTHGGKHGVIF.

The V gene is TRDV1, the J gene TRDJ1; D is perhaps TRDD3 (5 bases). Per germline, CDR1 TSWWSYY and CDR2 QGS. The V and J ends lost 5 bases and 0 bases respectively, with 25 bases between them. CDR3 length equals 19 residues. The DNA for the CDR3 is TGTGCTCTTGGGCCTCCCTGGGCTCCGGGGGTCCCGTACACCGATAAACTCATCTTT. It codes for CALGPPWAPGVPYTDKLIF.

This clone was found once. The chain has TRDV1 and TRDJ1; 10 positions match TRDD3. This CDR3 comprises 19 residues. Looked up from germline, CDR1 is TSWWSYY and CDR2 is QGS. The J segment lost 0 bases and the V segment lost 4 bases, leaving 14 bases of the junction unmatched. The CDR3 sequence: CALGAAFLVGGYDTDKLIF. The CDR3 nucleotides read TGTGCTCTTGGGGCGGCCTTCCTAGTGGGGGGATACGACACCGATAAACTCATCTTT.

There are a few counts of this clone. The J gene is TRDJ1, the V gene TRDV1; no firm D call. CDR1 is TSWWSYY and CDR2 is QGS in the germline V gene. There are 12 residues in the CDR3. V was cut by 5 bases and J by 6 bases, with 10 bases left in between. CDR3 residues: CALGCPDHKLIF. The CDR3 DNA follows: TGTGCTCTTGGGTGTCCTGATCATAAACTCATCTTT.

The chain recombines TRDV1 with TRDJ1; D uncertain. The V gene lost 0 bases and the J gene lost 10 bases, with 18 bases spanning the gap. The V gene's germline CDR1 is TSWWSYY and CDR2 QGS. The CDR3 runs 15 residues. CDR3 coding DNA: TGTGCTCTTGGGGAACTTATTACGGCGGCCCAAGGACTCATCTTT. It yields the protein CALGELITAAQGLIF.

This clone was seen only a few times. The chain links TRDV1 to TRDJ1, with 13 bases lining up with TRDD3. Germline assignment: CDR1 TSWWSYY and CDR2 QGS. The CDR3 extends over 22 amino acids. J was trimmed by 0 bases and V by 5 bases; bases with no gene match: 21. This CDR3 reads CALGPPGKYWGIRRMYTDKLIF. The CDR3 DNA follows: TGTGCTCTTGGGCCCCCAGGCAAGTACTGGGGGATACGGAGAATGTACACCGATAAACTCATCTTT.

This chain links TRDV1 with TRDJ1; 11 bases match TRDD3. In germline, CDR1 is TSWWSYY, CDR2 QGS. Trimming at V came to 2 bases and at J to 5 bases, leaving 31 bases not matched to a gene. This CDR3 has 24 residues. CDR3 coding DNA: TGTGCTCTTGGGGAAGGCGTGGAATTCCTACTTTTTGCTGGGGGATACTCGATATCGGATAAACTCATCTTT. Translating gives CALGEGVEFLLFAGGYSISDKLIF.